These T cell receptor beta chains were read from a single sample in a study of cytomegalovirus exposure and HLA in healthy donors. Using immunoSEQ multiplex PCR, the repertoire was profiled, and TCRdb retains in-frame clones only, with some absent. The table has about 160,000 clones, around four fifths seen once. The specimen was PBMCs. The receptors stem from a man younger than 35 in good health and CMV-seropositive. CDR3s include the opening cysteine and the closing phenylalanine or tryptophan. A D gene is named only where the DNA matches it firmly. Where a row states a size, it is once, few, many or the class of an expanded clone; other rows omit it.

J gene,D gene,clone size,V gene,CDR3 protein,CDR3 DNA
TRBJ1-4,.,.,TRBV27,CASSFRGRPHEKLFF,TGTGCCAGCAGTTTCAGGGGCAGGCCACATGAAAAACTGTTTTTT
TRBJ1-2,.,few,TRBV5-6,CASSLGTDYGYTF,TGTGCCAGCAGCTTGGGCACGGACTATGGCTACACCTTC
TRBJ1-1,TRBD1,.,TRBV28,CASSLTGEASTEAFF,TGTGCCAGCAGTTTGACAGGGGAGGCCTCGACTGAAGCTTTCTTT
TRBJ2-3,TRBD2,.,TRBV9,CASSVGGGGADTQYF,TGTGCCAGCAGCGTTGGGGGGGGTGGCGCGGATACGCAGTATTTT
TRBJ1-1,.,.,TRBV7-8,CASTPPGGEAFF,TGTGCCAGCACCCCCCCCGGAGGGGAAGCTTTCTTT
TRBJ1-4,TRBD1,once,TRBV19,CARMLDRGGKLFF,TGTGCCAGGATGCTAGACAGGGGAGGAAAACTGTTTTTT
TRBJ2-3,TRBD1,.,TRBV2,CASRIPGQGGVPDTQYF,TGTGCCAGCAGGATACCGGGACAGGGGGGCGTTCCTGATACGCAGTATTTT
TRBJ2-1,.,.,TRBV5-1,CASSFTSGGGDEQFF,TGCGCCAGCAGCTTTACTAGTGGGGGAGGCGATGAGCAGTTCTTC
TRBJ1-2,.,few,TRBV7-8,CASSTTRRPGYGYTF,TGTGCCAGCAGCACGACAAGGCGCCCTGGCTATGGCTACACCTTC
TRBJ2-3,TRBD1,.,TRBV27,CASRRTGGPDTQYF,TGTGCCAGCAGGCGGACAGGGGGCCCAGATACGCAGTATTTT
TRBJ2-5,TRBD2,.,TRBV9,CASSTTSGKETQYF,TGTGCCAGCAGCACAACTAGCGGTAAAGAGACCCAGTACTTC
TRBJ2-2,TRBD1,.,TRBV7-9,CASSLPPGTGDTGELFF,TGTGCCAGCAGCCTCCCCCCGGGGACAGGGGACACCGGGGAGCTGTTTTTT
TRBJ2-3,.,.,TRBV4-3,CASSQGWGDDTQYF,TGCGCCAGCAGCCAAGGGTGGGGGGACGATACGCAGTATTTT
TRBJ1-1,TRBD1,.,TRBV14,CASSQESDRWRAFF,TGTGCCAGCAGCCAAGAATCGGACAGGTGGCGAGCTTTCTTT
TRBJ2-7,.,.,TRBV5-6,CASSLLRGAYEQYF,TGTGCCAGCAGCTTGTTGCGAGGCGCCTACGAGCAGTACTTC
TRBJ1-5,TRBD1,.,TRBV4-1,CASSPHGQGGDEPQHF,TGCGCCAGCAGCCCACACGGACAGGGCGGAGACGAGCCCCAGCATTTT
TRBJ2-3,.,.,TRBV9,CASSVGDSDTQYF,TGTGCCAGCAGCGTAGGGGACTCAGATACGCAGTATTTT
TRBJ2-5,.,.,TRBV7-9,CASSLYREGETQYF,TGTGCCAGCAGCCTCTACAGGGAGGGGGAGACCCAGTACTTC
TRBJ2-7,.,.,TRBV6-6,CATRRGIYEQYF,TGTGCCACCCGTAGAGGGATCTACGAGCAGTACTTC
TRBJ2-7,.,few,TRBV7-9,CASSPSPRTVLYEQYF,TGTGCCAGCAGCCCCAGTCCGAGGACAGTTCTCTACGAGCAGTACTTC
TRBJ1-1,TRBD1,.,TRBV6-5,CASRWGQGDTEAFF,TGTGCCAGCAGATGGGGACAGGGCGACACTGAAGCTTTCTTT
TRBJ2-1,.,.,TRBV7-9,CASSLVVGGKQFF,TGTGCCAGCAGCTTAGTAGTGGGGGGAAAGCAGTTCTTC
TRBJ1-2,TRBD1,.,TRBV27,CASSLGHRGGYTF,TGTGCCAGCAGTTTGGGGCACAGGGGCGGCTACACCTTC
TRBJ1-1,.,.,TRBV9,CASSVDGRENTEAFF,TGTGCCAGCAGCGTAGATGGACGGGAGAACACTGAAGCTTTCTTT
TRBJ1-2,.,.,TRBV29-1,CSVGEGGGGYTF,TGCAGCGTTGGGGAGGGGGGAGGTGGCTACACCTTC
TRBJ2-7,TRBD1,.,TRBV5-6,CASSRDSYEQYF,TGTGCCAGCAGCAGGGACAGCTACGAGCAGTACTTC
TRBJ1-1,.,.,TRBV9,CASSVVEGRTEAFF,TGTGCCAGCAGCGTAGTGGAGGGTCGCACTGAAGCTTTCTTT
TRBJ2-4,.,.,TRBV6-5,CASSRGGAYVGIQYF,TGTGCCAGCAGCCGTGGGGGGGCGTATGTCGGCATTCAGTACTTC
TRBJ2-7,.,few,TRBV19,CASSISGRIYEQYF,TGTGCCAGTAGTATCTCAGGCCGGATCTACGAGCAGTACTTC
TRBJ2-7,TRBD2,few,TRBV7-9,CASSFTSGTNEQYF,TGTGCCAGCAGCTTCACTAGCGGGACAAACGAGCAGTACTTC
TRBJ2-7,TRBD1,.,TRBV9,CASSAQGAGEQYF,TGTGCCAGCAGCGCTCAGGGGGCGGGGGAGCAGTACTTC
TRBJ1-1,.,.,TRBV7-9,CASSWPTPGLEAFF,TGTGCCAGCAGCTGGCCGACTCCCGGATTGGAAGCTTTCTTT
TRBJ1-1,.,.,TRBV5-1,CASSGGEDGPEAFF,TGCGCCAGCAGCGGAGGGGAGGACGGCCCTGAAGCTTTCTTT
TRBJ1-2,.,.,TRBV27,CASRPDSYYGYTF,TGTGCCAGCCGACCGGACAGTTACTATGGCTACACCTTC
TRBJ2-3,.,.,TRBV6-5,CASSNRDTGTQYF,TGTGCCAGCAGTAACCGGGACACGGGAACGCAGTATTTT
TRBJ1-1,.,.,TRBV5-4,CASSLQGGNTEAFF,TGTGCCAGCAGCTTGCAGGGAGGGAACACTGAAGCTTTCTTT
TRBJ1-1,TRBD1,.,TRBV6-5,CASRDRQAGLAEAFF,TGTGCCAGCAGGGACAGGCAGGCGGGCCTAGCTGAAGCTTTCTTT
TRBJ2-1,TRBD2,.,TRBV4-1,CASSQQREGYNEQFF,TGCGCCAGCAGCCAACAGCGGGAAGGCTACAATGAGCAGTTCTTC
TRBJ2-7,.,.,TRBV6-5,CASSTDSYEQYF,TGTGCCAGCAGTACGGACAGCTACGAGCAGTACTTC
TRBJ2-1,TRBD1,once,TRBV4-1,CASRIKDRGYNEQFF,TGCGCCAGCAGGATAAAGGACAGGGGATACAATGAGCAGTTCTTC
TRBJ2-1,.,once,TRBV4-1,CASSPFGSYNEQFF,TGCGCCAGCAGCCCCTTCGGCTCCTACAATGAGCAGTTCTTC
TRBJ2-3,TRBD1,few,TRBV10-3,CAISPSLGTATDTQYF,TGTGCCATCAGCCCGAGTTTAGGGACAGCCACAGATACGCAGTATTTT
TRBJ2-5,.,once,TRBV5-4,CASSLAGWETRYF,TGTGCCAGCAGCTTGGCGGGGTGGGAGACCCGGTACTTC
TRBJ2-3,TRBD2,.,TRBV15,CATSRDRARGVTDTQYF,TGTGCCACCAGCAGAGATCGGGCCCGGGGGGTGACAGATACGCAGTATTTT
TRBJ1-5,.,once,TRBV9,CASSVEGFSNQPQHF,TGTGCCAGCAGCGTAGAGGGGTTTAGCAATCAGCCCCAGCATTTT
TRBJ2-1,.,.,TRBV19,CASSRGDSYNEQFF,TGTGCCAGTAGTAGGGGGGACTCCTACAATGAGCAGTTCTTC
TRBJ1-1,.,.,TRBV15,CATSSSPGGNTEAFF,TGTGCCACCAGCAGCTCCCCGGGGGGGAACACTGAAGCTTTCTTT
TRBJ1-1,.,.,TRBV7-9,CASSPGIDTEAFF,TGTGCCAGCAGCCCGGGGATCGACACTGAAGCTTTCTTT
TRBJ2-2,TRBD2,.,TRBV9,CASSVEPSGRAGAGELFF,TGTGCCAGCAGCGTAGAGCCTAGCGGGAGGGCCGGGGCCGGGGAGCTGTTTTTT
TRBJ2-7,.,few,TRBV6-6,CASSSLGEQYF,TGTGCCAGCAGTTCACTAGGCGAGCAGTACTTC
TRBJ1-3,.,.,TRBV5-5,CASSEWASGNTIYF,TGTGCCAGCAGCGAGTGGGCGTCTGGAAACACCATATATTTT
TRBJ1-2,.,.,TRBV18,CASSPRGRNGYTF,TGTGCCAGCTCACCGAGAGGGAGGAATGGCTACACCTTC
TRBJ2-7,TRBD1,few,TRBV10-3,CAISELGQGGSYEQYF,TGTGCCATCAGTGAACTGGGACAGGGGGGCTCCTACGAGCAGTACTTC
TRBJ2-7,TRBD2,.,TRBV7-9,CASSAGSGVEQYF,TGTGCCAGCAGCGCTGGAAGCGGGGTTGAGCAGTACTTC
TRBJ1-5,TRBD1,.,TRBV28,CASATGTGLSNQPQHF,TGTGCCAGCGCCACCGGGACAGGACTTTCCAATCAGCCCCAGCATTTT
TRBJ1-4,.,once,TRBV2,CASSEQGRAVEKLFF,TGCGCCAGCAGTGAGCAGGGCCGAGCCGTTGAAAAACTGTTTTTT
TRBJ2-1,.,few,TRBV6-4,CASSVGAYNEQFF,TGTGCCAGCAGTGTGGGAGCCTACAATGAGCAGTTCTTC
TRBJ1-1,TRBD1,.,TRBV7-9,CASSLGWDRETEAFF,TGTGCCAGCAGCTTAGGTTGGGACAGGGAAACTGAAGCTTTCTTT
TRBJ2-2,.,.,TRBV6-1,CASSERRRTGELFF,TGTGCCAGCAGTGAACGCAGGCGCACCGGGGAGCTGTTTTTT